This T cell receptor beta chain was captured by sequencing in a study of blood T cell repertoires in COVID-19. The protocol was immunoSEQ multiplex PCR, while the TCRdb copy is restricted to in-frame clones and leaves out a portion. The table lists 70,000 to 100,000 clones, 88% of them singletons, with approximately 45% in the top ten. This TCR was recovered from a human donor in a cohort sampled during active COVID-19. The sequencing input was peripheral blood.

The CDR3 reads CASSLGQGFYGYTF. The CDR3 DNA follows: TGCGCCAGCAGCTTGGGACAGGGGTTTTATGGCTACACCTTC. This chain connects TRBV5-1 to TRBJ1-2, with TRBD1 identical over 8 bases. Trimming removed 0 bases from V and 5 bases from J; junction bases left unmatched: 3. The CDR3 totals 14 residues. Germline-derived CDR1 and CDR2 are SGHRS and YFSETQ.